The clone carrying this TCR beta chain was detected only once. The data belong to a study of blood T cell repertoires in COVID-19. Germline trimming cut 1 base from V and 4 bases from J; bases unmatched to any gene: 7. Germline CDR1 reads SGHTA; CDR2 reads FQGNSA. CDR3 length: 15 amino acids. Methods used by the authors: Nucleated cell counts were estimated from reference gene primer amplification. Assay: immunoSEQ multiplex PCR; the TCRdb copy retains only in-frame clones and omits some. V, J and clone size derive from that table, while D and trimming were established from the DNA sequence. Counted here are 150,000 to 200,000 clones, over 75% occurring once; the ten biggest clones make up about 9.4%.

The chain carries TRBV7-2 and TRBJ2-7, with TRBD2 matching 7 bases. The sequencing sample was made of PBMCs or T cells enriched from blood (not recorded which). The TCR sequence derives from a woman younger than 35 who had recovered from COVID-19. In DNA, the CDR3 is TGTGCCAGCAGCTTAGTCATCAGCGGGGAGTACGAGCAGTACTTC. The encoded protein is CASSLVISGEYEQYF.